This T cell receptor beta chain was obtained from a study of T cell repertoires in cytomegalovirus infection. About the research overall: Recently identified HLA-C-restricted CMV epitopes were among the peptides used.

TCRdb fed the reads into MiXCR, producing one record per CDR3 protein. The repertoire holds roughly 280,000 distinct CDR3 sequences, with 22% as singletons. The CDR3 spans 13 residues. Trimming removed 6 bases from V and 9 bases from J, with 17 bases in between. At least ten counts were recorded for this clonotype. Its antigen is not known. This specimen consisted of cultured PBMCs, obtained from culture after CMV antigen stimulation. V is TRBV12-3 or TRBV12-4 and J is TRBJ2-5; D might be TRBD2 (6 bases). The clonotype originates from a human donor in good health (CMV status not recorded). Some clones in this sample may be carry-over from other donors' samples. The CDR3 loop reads CASSPTGPGAQYF. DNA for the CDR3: TGTGCCAGCAGCCCTACAGGACCGGGGGCCCAGTACTTC.